This is a list of T cell receptor beta chains from one sample in a study of neoadjuvant nivolumab and ipilimumab in lung cancer. Method: immunoSEQ multiplex PCR; TCRdb's copy keeps in-frame clones and lacks some. Among 40,000 to 55,000 clones listed, around 89% were seen once. Source: blood, taken before neoadjuvant nivolumab, alone or with ipilimumab. Every receptor here comes from an adult with non-small cell lung cancer. Some clones in this sample may be carry-over from other donors' samples. Both conserved end residues are part of each CDR3. D genes are given only for firm matches. Size values are once, few and many counts, or a class for expanded clones, and some rows have none.

J gene: TRBJ2-1; clone size: NA; V gene: TRBV5-1; D gene: TRBD2; CDR3 DNA: TGCGCCAGCAGCCGGACGACTAGCGGGAGGGCCGTTTTCGATGAGCAGTTCTTC; CDR3 protein: CASSRTTSGRAVFDEQFF
J gene: TRBJ1-1; clone size: NA; V gene: TRBV11-1; D gene: NA; CDR3 DNA: TGTGCCAGCAGCGTTTTCTGGGGCCAGGGTGAAGCTTTCTTT; CDR3 protein: CASSVFWGQGEAFF
J gene: TRBJ1-5; clone size: NA; V gene: TRBV7-8; D gene: NA; CDR3 DNA: TGTGCCAGCAGCTTACTTACAGGGCTGGGTCAGCCCCAGCATTTT; CDR3 protein: CASSLLTGLGQPQHF
J gene: TRBJ2-1; clone size: NA; V gene: TRBV15; D gene: TRBD2; CDR3 DNA: TGTGCCACCAGCAGAGGCGGGAGGCTAATCAATGAGCAGTTCTTC; CDR3 protein: CATSRGGRLINEQFF
J gene: TRBJ2-1; clone size: NA; V gene: TRBV12-5; D gene: NA; CDR3 DNA: TGTGCTAGTGGTTTGGAAAGTACCTTCAATGAGCAGTTCTTC; CDR3 protein: CASGLESTFNEQFF
J gene: TRBJ1-1; clone size: once; V gene: TRBV6-5; D gene: TRBD1; CDR3 DNA: TGTGCCAGCAGTTCCGACAGGGCAAACACTGAAGCTTTCTTT; CDR3 protein: CASSSDRANTEAFF
J gene: TRBJ2-3; clone size: NA; V gene: TRBV11-3; D gene: NA; CDR3 DNA: TGTGCCAGCAGCCCGTGGGGGGAGGCCTCAGATACGCAGTATTTT; CDR3 protein: CASSPWGEASDTQYF
J gene: TRBJ2-7; clone size: NA; V gene: TRBV7-3; D gene: TRBD1; CDR3 DNA: TGTGCCAGCAGCCCGACAGGGGGCCACTACGAGCAGTACTTC; CDR3 protein: CASSPTGGHYEQYF
J gene: TRBJ1-5; clone size: NA; V gene: TRBV29-1; D gene: TRBD1; CDR3 DNA: TGCAGCTTCAGGACAGGGGGCGGGAATCAGCCCCAGCATTTT; CDR3 protein: CSFRTGGGNQPQHF
J gene: TRBJ2-2; clone size: once; V gene: TRBV7-8; D gene: NA; CDR3 DNA: TGTGCCAGCAGCTTAACGGCGGCAACACATCCTAACACCGGGGAGCTGTTTTTT; CDR3 protein: CASSLTAATHPNTGELFF
J gene: TRBJ2-1; clone size: once; V gene: TRBV7-2; D gene: NA; CDR3 DNA: TGTGCCAGCAGCTTAAACCACAGACCGAACAATGAGCAGTTCTTC; CDR3 protein: CASSLNHRPNNEQFF
J gene: TRBJ1-4; clone size: NA; V gene: TRBV30; D gene: NA; CDR3 DNA: TGTGCCTGGATCGGGGGACGAAAACTGTTTTTT; CDR3 protein: CAWIGGRKLFF
J gene: TRBJ2-7; clone size: once; V gene: TRBV14; D gene: TRBD2; CDR3 DNA: TGTGCCAGCAGCCAAGGAGTACTAGCGGGAGGTGAATACGAGCAGTACTTC; CDR3 protein: CASSQGVLAGGEYEQYF
J gene: TRBJ2-3; clone size: NA; V gene: TRBV5-6; D gene: TRBD2; CDR3 DNA: TGTGCCAGCAGCACCACCTGGGGACTAGCGGGGGCCACAGATACGCAGTATTTT; CDR3 protein: CASSTTWGLAGATDTQYF
J gene: TRBJ2-1; clone size: NA; V gene: TRBV18; D gene: TRBD2; CDR3 DNA: TGTGCCAGCTCACCCCCGGCTAGCGGGAGTAAATTAGGGCAGTTCTTC; CDR3 protein: CASSPPASGSKLGQFF
J gene: TRBJ1-5; clone size: NA; V gene: TRBV19; D gene: NA; CDR3 DNA: TGTGCCAGTAGTATAGCTCCCCATCAGCCCCAGCATTTT; CDR3 protein: CASSIAPHQPQHF
J gene: TRBJ2-7; clone size: NA; V gene: TRBV5-1; D gene: NA; CDR3 DNA: TGCGCCAGCAGCATGGGTCAGGGAAACTACGAGCAGTACTTC; CDR3 protein: CASSMGQGNYEQYF
J gene: TRBJ2-3; clone size: NA; V gene: TRBV6-5; D gene: TRBD2; CDR3 DNA: TGTGCCAGCAGTCACCTTAGCGGGACAGATACGCAGTATTTT; CDR3 protein: CASSHLSGTDTQYF
J gene: TRBJ1-1; clone size: NA; V gene: TRBV5-1; D gene: NA; CDR3 DNA: TGCGCCAGCAGCCCATTCGGGACTGAAGCTTTCTTT; CDR3 protein: CASSPFGTEAFF
J gene: TRBJ2-7; clone size: NA; V gene: TRBV5-1; D gene: NA; CDR3 DNA: TGCGCCAGCAGCGGGGGACTCCGGAGCTCCTACGAGCAGTACTTC; CDR3 protein: CASSGGLRSSYEQYF
J gene: TRBJ2-3; clone size: NA; V gene: TRBV5-4; D gene: TRBD1; CDR3 DNA: TGTGCCAGCAGGCGGGACAGGCAACTGGATACGCAGTATTTT; CDR3 protein: CASRRDRQLDTQYF
J gene: TRBJ1-3; clone size: NA; V gene: TRBV5-4; D gene: TRBD1; CDR3 DNA: TGTGCCAGCAGCTTACAGGGGTCTGGAAACACCATATATTTT; CDR3 protein: CASSLQGSGNTIYF
J gene: TRBJ1-5; clone size: NA; V gene: TRBV15; D gene: TRBD1; CDR3 DNA: TGTGCCACCAGGGGACAGGGGCACGGCAATCAGCCCCAGCATTTT; CDR3 protein: CATRGQGHGNQPQHF
J gene: TRBJ1-1; clone size: NA; V gene: TRBV5-1; D gene: TRBD1; CDR3 DNA: TGCGCCAGCAGCCGGGACAGCGCTGACCCTGAAGCTTTCTTT; CDR3 protein: CASSRDSADPEAFF
J gene: TRBJ2-1; clone size: NA; V gene: TRBV7-9; D gene: TRBD1; CDR3 DNA: TGTGCCAGCAGCTTAATAGGACAGGGTTACAATGAGCAGTTCTTC; CDR3 protein: CASSLIGQGYNEQFF
J gene: TRBJ2-6; clone size: NA; V gene: TRBV6-5; D gene: NA; CDR3 DNA: TGTGCCAGCAGTAGCTCAGGAAGTGGGGCCAACGTCCTGACTTTC; CDR3 protein: CASSSSGSGANVLTF
J gene: TRBJ2-3; clone size: NA; V gene: TRBV18; D gene: NA; CDR3 DNA: TGTGCCAGCTCCCTCTCTCTTAGCACAGATACGCAGTATTTT; CDR3 protein: CASSLSLSTDTQYF
J gene: TRBJ2-3; clone size: NA; V gene: TRBV2; D gene: NA; CDR3 DNA: TGTGCCAGCAGTGAATTCTCGCTAGCCGCGGATACGCAGTATTTT; CDR3 protein: CASSEFSLAADTQYF
J gene: TRBJ1-2; clone size: NA; V gene: TRBV29-1; D gene: TRBD1; CDR3 DNA: TGCAGCGTAGACAGGGGGCCAAGTGGCTACACCTTC; CDR3 protein: CSVDRGPSGYTF
J gene: TRBJ1-5; clone size: NA; V gene: TRBV4-2; D gene: NA; CDR3 DNA: TGTGCCAGCAGCCTCTTATGGGGAGAAGGCAATCAGCCCCAGCATTTT; CDR3 protein: CASSLLWGEGNQPQHF
J gene: TRBJ2-1; clone size: NA; V gene: TRBV5-4; D gene: TRBD2; CDR3 DNA: TGTGCCAGCAGCCGTGGGACTAGCGGGAGCGTTGAGCAGTTCTTC; CDR3 protein: CASSRGTSGSVEQFF
J gene: TRBJ2-2; clone size: NA; V gene: TRBV30; D gene: TRBD1; CDR3 DNA: TGTGCCTGGAGGACCGACAGGGACCGGGAGCTGTTTTTT; CDR3 protein: CAWRTDRDRELFF
J gene: TRBJ2-1; clone size: once; V gene: TRBV25-1; D gene: TRBD1; CDR3 DNA: TGTGCCAGCAGTGATGGACAGGGGAATTACAATGAGCAGTTCTTC; CDR3 protein: CASSDGQGNYNEQFF
J gene: TRBJ1-2; clone size: NA; V gene: TRBV7-9; D gene: TRBD1; CDR3 DNA: TGTGCCAGCAGCTACCGGGACAGGGGAGGGGCTAACTATGGCTACACCTTC; CDR3 protein: CASSYRDRGGANYGYTF
J gene: TRBJ1-1; clone size: NA; V gene: TRBV5-6; D gene: NA; CDR3 DNA: TGTGCCAGCAGCGACTCGGGTATCGACACTGAAGCTTTCTTT; CDR3 protein: CASSDSGIDTEAFF
J gene: TRBJ2-2; clone size: NA; V gene: TRBV11-3; D gene: NA; CDR3 DNA: TGTGCCAGCAGCCCACAAAGAGGGGAGCTGTTTTTT; CDR3 protein: CASSPQRGELFF
J gene: TRBJ1-5; clone size: NA; V gene: TRBV5-1; D gene: TRBD1; CDR3 DNA: TGCGCCAGCAGCCTGGGACAGAATCAGCCCCAGCATTTT; CDR3 protein: CASSLGQNQPQHF
J gene: TRBJ1-5; clone size: NA; V gene: TRBV6-5; D gene: TRBD1; CDR3 DNA: TGTGCCAGCAGACGACAGGGGATTCATCAGCCCCAGCATTTT; CDR3 protein: CASRRQGIHQPQHF
J gene: TRBJ2-7; clone size: NA; V gene: TRBV19; D gene: TRBD2; CDR3 DNA: TGTGCCAGTAGTAATACGGGGAGGGCCAGCGAGCAGTACTTC; CDR3 protein: CASSNTGRASEQYF
J gene: TRBJ2-7; clone size: once; V gene: TRBV14; D gene: NA; CDR3 DNA: TGTGCCAGCAGCCCAGGTGGCGAGCAGTACTTC; CDR3 protein: CASSPGGEQYF
J gene: TRBJ2-4; clone size: NA; V gene: TRBV5-1; D gene: TRBD2; CDR3 DNA: TGCGCCAGCAGCTTGGGGACTAGCGGAATAGCCAAAAACATTCAGTACTTC; CDR3 protein: CASSLGTSGIAKNIQYF
J gene: TRBJ2-1; clone size: NA; V gene: TRBV7-7; D gene: TRBD2; CDR3 DNA: TGTGCTAGCAGCACCGGACTAGCGGGAGACTACAATGAGCAGTTCTTC; CDR3 protein: CASSTGLAGDYNEQFF
J gene: TRBJ2-7; clone size: few; V gene: TRBV6-1; D gene: NA; CDR3 DNA: TGTGCCAGCAGTGAAGTATCCGGAGGGGCATACGAGCAGTACTTC; CDR3 protein: CASSEVSGGAYEQYF
J gene: TRBJ2-2; clone size: once; V gene: TRBV19; D gene: NA; CDR3 DNA: TGTGCCAGTAGTTTCCTCACCGGGGAGCTGTTTTTT; CDR3 protein: CASSFLTGELFF
J gene: TRBJ2-6; clone size: NA; V gene: TRBV14; D gene: NA; CDR3 DNA: TGTGCCAGCAGCCCCAAAGCTGCTGGGGCCAACGTCCTGACTTTC; CDR3 protein: CASSPKAAGANVLTF
J gene: TRBJ2-3; clone size: NA; V gene: TRBV6-4; D gene: NA; CDR3 DNA: TGTGCCAGCAGTGAGGCACTAAGCACAGATACGCAGTATTTT; CDR3 protein: CASSEALSTDTQYF
J gene: TRBJ2-7; clone size: NA; V gene: TRBV20-1; D gene: NA; CDR3 DNA: TGCAGTGCTAGTCGAGGGGGCGAGCAGTACTTC; CDR3 protein: CSASRGGEQYF
J gene: TRBJ2-5; clone size: NA; V gene: TRBV7-2; D gene: NA; CDR3 DNA: TGTGCCAGCAGCTTAGTCGTGAAAGAGACCCAGTACTTC; CDR3 protein: CASSLVVKETQYF
J gene: TRBJ2-7; clone size: NA; V gene: TRBV2; D gene: NA; CDR3 DNA: TGTGCCAGCAGTATAAAAGGAGTTGAGACAGGGAGGTTC; CDR3 protein: CASSIKGVETGRF
J gene: TRBJ2-5; clone size: NA; V gene: TRBV2; D gene: NA; CDR3 DNA: TGTGCCAGCAGCCGTACACGGTACCAAGAGACCCAGTACTTC; CDR3 protein: CASSRTRYQETQYF
J gene: TRBJ2-1; clone size: NA; V gene: TRBV7-9; D gene: NA; CDR3 DNA: TGTGCCAGCAGCTTTTTGTCCCCCGATTGGAATGAGCAGTTCTTC; CDR3 protein: CASSFLSPDWNEQFF
J gene: TRBJ2-6; clone size: NA; V gene: TRBV30; D gene: NA; CDR3 DNA: TGTGCCTGGAGGTACCCCCCGAGCTCTGGGGCCAACGTCCTGACTTTC; CDR3 protein: CAWRYPPSSGANVLTF